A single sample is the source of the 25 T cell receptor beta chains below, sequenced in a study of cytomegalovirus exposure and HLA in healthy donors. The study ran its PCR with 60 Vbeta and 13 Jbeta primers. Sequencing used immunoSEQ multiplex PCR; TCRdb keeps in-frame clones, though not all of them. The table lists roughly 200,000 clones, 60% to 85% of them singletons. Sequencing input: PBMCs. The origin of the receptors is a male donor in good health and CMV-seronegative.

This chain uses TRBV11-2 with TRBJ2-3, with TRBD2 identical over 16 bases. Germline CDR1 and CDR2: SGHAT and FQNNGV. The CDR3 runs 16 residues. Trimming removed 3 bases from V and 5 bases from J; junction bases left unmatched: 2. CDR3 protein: CASSFGTSGGEDTQYF. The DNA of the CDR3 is TGTGCCAGCAGCTTTGGGACTAGCGGGGGGGAAGATACGCAGTATTTT.

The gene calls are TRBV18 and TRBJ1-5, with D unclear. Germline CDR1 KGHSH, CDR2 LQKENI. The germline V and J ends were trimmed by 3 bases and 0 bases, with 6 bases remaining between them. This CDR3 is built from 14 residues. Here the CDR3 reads CASSPVYSNQPQHF. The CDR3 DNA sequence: TGTGCCAGCTCACCCGTATATAGCAATCAGCCCCAGCATTTT.

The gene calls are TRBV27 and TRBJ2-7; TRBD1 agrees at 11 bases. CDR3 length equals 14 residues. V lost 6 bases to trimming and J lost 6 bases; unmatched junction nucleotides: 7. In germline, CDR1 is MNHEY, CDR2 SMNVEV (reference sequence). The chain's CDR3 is CASSLDRGQREQYF. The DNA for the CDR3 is TGTGCCAGCAGCCTGGACAGGGGGCAGCGCGAGCAGTACTTC.

DNA of the CDR3: TGTGCCAGCAGCTTTGAAGCGGGGCAGACCCAGTACTTC. This gives the protein CASSFEAGQTQYF. The V call is TRBV11-2, the J call TRBJ2-5; 7 bases line up with TRBD2. Germline assignment: CDR1 SGHAT and CDR2 FQNNGV. CDR3 length: 13 residues. The J segment lost 6 bases and the V segment lost 3 bases, leaving 4 bases of the junction unmatched.

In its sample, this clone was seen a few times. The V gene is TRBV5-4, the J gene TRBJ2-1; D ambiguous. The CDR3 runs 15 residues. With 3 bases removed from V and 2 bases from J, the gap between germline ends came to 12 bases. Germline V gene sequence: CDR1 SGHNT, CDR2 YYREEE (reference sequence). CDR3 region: CASSSQAGTYNEQFF. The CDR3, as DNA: TGTGCCAGCAGCTCCCAGGCCGGTACCTACAATGAGCAGTTCTTC.

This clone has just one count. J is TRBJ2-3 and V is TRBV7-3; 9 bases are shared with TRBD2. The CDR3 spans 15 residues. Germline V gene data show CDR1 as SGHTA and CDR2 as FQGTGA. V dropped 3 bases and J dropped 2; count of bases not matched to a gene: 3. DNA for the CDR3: TGTGCCAGCAGCTTTCGCGGGAGGGACACAGATACGCAGTATTTT. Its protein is CASSFRGRDTDTQYF.

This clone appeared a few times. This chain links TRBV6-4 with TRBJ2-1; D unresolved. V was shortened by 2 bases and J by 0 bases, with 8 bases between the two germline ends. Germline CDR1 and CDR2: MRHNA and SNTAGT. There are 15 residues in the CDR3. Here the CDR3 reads CASSDTFSSYNEQFF. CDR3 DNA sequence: TGTGCCAGCAGTGACACGTTTAGCTCCTACAATGAGCAGTTCTTC.

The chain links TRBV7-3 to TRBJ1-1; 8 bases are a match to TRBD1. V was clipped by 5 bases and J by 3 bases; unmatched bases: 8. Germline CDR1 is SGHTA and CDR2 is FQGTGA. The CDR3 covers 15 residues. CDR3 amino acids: CASSPRTGRDTEAFF. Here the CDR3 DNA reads TGTGCCAGCAGCCCGCGGACAGGGAGGGACACTGAAGCTTTCTTT.

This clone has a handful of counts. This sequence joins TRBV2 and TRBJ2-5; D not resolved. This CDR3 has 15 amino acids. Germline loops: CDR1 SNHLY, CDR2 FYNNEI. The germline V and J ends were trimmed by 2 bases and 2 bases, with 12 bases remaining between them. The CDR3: CASSESPVFQETQYF. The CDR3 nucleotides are TGTGCCAGCAGTGAAAGCCCCGTGTTTCAAGAGACCCAGTACTTC. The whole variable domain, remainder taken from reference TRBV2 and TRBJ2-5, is EPEVTQTPSHQVTQMGQEVILRCVPISNHLYFYWYRQILGQKVEFLVSFYNNEISEKSEIFDDQFSVERPDGSNFTLKIRSTKLEDSAMYFCASSESPVFQETQYFGPGTRLLVL.

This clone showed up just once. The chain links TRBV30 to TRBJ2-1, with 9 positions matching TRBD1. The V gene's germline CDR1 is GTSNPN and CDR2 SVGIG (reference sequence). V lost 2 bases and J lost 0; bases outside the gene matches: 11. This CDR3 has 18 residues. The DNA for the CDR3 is TGTGCCTGGAGTCACAAAGCACAGGGGGCGAGCTCCTACAATGAGCAGTTCTTC. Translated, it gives CAWSHKAQGASSYNEQFF.

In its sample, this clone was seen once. The DNA of the CDR3 is TGTGCCAGCACACTACAGAGCGGGTACTCCTACGAGCAGTACTTC. It specifies CASTLQSGYSYEQYF. This sequence joins TRBV28 and TRBJ2-7; the D gene is possibly TRBD2 (6 bases). The CDR3 runs to 15 residues. With 7 bases removed from V and 0 bases from J, the gap between germline ends came to 16 bases. The germline V gene has CDR1 MDHEN and CDR2 SYDVKM. Combining the CDR3 with reference TRBV28 and TRBJ2-7 gives the whole variable domain DVKVTQSSRYLVKRTGEKVFLECVQDMDHENMFWYRQDPGLGLRLIYFSYDVKMKEKGDIPEGYSVSREKKERFSLILESASTNQTSMYLCASTLQSGYSYEQYFGPGTRLTVT.

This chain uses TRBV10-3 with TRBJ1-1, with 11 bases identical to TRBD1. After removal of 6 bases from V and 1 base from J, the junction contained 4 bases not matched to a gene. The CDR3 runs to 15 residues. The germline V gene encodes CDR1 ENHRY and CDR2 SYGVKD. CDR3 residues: CAISRTGGANTEAFF. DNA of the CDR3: TGTGCCATCAGCCGGACAGGGGGCGCGAACACTGAAGCTTTCTTT.

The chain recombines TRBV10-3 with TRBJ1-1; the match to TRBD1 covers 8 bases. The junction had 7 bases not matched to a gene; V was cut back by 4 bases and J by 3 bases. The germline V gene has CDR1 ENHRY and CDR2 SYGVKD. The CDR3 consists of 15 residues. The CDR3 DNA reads TGTGCCATCAGTGGCTCGACAGGGGCGGACACTGAAGCTTTCTTT. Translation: CAISGSTGADTEAFF.

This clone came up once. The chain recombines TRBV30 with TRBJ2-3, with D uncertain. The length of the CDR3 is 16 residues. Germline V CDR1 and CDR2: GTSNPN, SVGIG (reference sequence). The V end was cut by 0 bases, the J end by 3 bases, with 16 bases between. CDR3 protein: CAWSVLIGLGTDTQYF. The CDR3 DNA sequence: TGTGCCTGGAGTGTACTAATCGGGTTGGGTACAGATACGCAGTATTTT.

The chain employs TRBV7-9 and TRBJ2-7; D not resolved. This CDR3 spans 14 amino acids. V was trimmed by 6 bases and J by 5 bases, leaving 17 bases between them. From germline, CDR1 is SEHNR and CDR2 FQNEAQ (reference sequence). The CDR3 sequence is CASRPQLESNEQYF. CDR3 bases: TGTGCCAGCAGACCGCAGCTAGAAAGCAACGAGCAGTACTTC.

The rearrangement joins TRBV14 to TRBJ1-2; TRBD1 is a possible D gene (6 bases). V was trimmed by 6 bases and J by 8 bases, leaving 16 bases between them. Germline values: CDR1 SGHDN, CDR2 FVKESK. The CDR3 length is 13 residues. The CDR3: CASSTGQTKGYTF. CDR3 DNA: TGTGCCAGCAGTACAGGGCAGACGAAGGGCTACACCTTC.

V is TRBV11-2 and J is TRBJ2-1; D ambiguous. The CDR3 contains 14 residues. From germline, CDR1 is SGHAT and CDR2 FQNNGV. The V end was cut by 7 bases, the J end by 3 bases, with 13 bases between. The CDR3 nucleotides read TGTGCCAGCACCTCAGACGTAATCTACAATGAGCAGTTCTTC. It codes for CASTSDVIYNEQFF.

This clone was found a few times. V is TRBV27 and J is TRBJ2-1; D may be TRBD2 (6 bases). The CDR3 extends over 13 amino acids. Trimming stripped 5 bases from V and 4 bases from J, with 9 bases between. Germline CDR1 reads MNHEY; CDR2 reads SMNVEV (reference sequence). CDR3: CASSPGTYNEQFF. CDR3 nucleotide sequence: TGTGCCAGCAGTCCGGGGACTTACAATGAGCAGTTCTTC.

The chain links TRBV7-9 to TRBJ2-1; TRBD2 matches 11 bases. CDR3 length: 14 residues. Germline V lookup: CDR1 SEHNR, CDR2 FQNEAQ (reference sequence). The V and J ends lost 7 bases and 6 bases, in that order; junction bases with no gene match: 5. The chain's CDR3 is CASKELAGANEQFF. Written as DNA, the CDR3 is TGTGCCAGCAAGGAACTAGCGGGAGCCAATGAGCAGTTCTTC.

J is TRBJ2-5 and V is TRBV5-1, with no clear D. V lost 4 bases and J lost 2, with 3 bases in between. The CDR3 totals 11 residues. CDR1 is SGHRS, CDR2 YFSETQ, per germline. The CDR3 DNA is TGCGCCAGCAGCGAGCAAGAGACCCAGTACTTC. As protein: CASSEQETQYF.

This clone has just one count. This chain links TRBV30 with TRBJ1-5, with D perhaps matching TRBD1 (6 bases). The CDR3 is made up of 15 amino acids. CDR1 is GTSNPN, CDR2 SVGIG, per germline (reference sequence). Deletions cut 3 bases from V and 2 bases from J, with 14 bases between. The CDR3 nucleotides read TGTGCCTGGAGCCAGGGGAGGGTGGGCAATCAGCCCCAGCATTTT. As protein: CAWSQGRVGNQPQHF.

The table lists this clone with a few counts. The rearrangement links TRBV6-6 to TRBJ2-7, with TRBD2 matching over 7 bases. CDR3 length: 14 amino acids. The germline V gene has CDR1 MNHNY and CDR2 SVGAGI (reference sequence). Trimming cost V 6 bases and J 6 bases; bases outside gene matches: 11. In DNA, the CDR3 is TGTGCCAGCAGCCCCGGGACTACCTACGTCGAGCAGTACTTC. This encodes CASSPGTTYVEQYF.

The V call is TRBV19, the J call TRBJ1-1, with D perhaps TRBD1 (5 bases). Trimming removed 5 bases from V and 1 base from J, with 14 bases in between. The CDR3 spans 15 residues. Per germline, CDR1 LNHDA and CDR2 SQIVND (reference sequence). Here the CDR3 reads CASSRLTEKNTEAFF. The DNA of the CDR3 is TGTGCCAGTAGTCGCCTGACAGAAAAGAACACTGAAGCTTTCTTT.

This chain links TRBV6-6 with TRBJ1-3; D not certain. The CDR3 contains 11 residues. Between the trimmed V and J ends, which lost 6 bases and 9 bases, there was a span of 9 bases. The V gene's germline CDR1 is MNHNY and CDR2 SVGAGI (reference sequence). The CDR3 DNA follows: TGTGCCAGCAGCCGGGGATCCACCATATATTTT. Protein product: CASSRGSTIYF.

DNA for the CDR3: TGTGCCTGGAGTGTACATCGAGAGACCCAGTACTTC. Translation gives CAWSVHRETQYF. V usage is TRBV30 and J usage is TRBJ2-5; D ambiguous. Trimming took off 0 bases at V and 4 bases at J, with 6 bases between the two ends. The germline gives CDR1 GTSNPN, CDR2 SVGIG (reference sequence). CDR3 length: 12 residues.